The T cell receptor (beta chain) described here comes from a study of post-analysis software for immune sequencing data. Findings of the study overall: Four or five TRBV segments, including TRBV5-6, TRBV5-1 and TRBV20-1, were more frequent in patients than controls.

Sequencing libraries made from TCR beta cDNA carried unique molecular identifiers. TCRdb re-analysed the PCR reads in MiXCR, keeping a single row per CDR3 protein. The sample lists under 200,000 distinct CDR3 sequences; about 34% were seen once. The germline CDR1 and CDR2 sequences are SNHLY and FYNNEI. The CDR3 runs to 18 residues. The V end was cut by 1 base, the J end by 5 bases, with 23 bases between. As for this clonotype: Its antigen is currently unknown.

The receptor was isolated from a girl aged 5-17 years with multiple sclerosis. The sample consisted of blood, taken after autologous hematopoietic stem cell transplantation. The genes are TRBV2 and TRBJ2-5; D perhaps matches TRBD2 (5 bases). The DNA of the CDR3 is TGTGCCAGCAGTGAAGATCTCCCTTTTGCGGGCACGGGCGAGACCCAGTACTTC. The encoded protein is CASSEDLPFAGTGETQYF.